Listed below are T cell receptor beta chains from one sample, sequenced in a study of CD8 T cell repertoires and HIV-1 epitope variants. No cognate antigen is known for these TCRs. TCRdb's table, derived via immunoSEQ multiplex PCR, lists solely in-frame clones and lacks some. The data show roughly 5,200 clones, roughly 65% seen once. The specimen was cultured CD8+ T cells derived from PBMCs. These TCRs come from a male donor with HIV. CDR3s include the opening cysteine and the closing phenylalanine or tryptophan. D genes are given only for firm matches. Size tells how often a clone was seen (once, few, many) or the class of an expanded clone, and some rows leave it out.

V gene,D gene,J gene,clone size,CDR3 DNA,CDR3 protein
TRBV7-2,NA,TRBJ2-7,NA,TGTGCCAGCAGCTCAAAGATCAACGAGCAGTACTTC,CASSSKINEQYF
TRBV28,TRBD2,TRBJ2-1,NA,TGTGCCAGCAGTTCCCGAACTAGCGGGACTAATGATGAGCAGTTCTTC,CASSSRTSGTNDEQFF
TRBV7-8,TRBD1,TRBJ1-5,NA,TGTGCCAGCAGCTGGACAGGGGATCGCGGTCAGCCCCAGCATTTT,CASSWTGDRGQPQHF
TRBV18,TRBD2,TRBJ2-7,NA,TGTGCCAGCTCACCGGGTAGCGGGTCCTACGAGCAGTACTTC,CASSPGSGSYEQYF
TRBV27,TRBD1,TRBJ2-7,few,TGTGCCAGCAGCCAAGGACAGGGCTACGAGCAGTACTTC,CASSQGQGYEQYF
TRBV28,NA,TRBJ1-2,NA,TGTGCCAGCAGTCTGCCGGGAGGCTACACCTTC,CASSLPGGYTF
TRBV27,TRBD1,TRBJ1-2,NA,TGTGCCAGCAGTTTATACACAGGGGATATCTATGGCTACACCTTC,CASSLYTGDIYGYTF
TRBV4-3,TRBD1,TRBJ2-1,few,TGCGCCAGCAGCCAACACAGGGGGAATGAGCAGTTCTTC,CASSQHRGNEQFF
TRBV4-2,TRBD2,TRBJ2-7,NA,TGTGCCAGCAGCCTTACCGGGACTACCACCTACGAGCAGTACTTC,CASSLTGTTTYEQYF
TRBV5-5,NA,TRBJ2-7,few,TGTGCCAGCAGCTTGGGGGTAGATTACGAGCAGTACTTC,CASSLGVDYEQYF
TRBV6-4,TRBD1,TRBJ1-2,NA,TGTGCCAGCAGTGAGACCGGACAGGGAGATGGCTATGGCTACACCTTC,CASSETGQGDGYGYTF
TRBV13,NA,TRBJ1-4,NA,TGTGCCAGCAGCAAAGACACCGGGGCCACTAATGAAAAACTGTTTTTT,CASSKDTGATNEKLFF
TRBV7-8,NA,TRBJ2-1,few,TGTGCCAGCAGCTTAGACGGTGCCAGTGAGCAGTTCTTC,CASSLDGASEQFF
TRBV4-3,TRBD2,TRBJ2-7,few,TGCGCCAGCAGCCAAGGGACTAGCAACGAGCAGTACTTC,CASSQGTSNEQYF
TRBV11-3,NA,TRBJ2-5,NA,TGTGCCAGCAGCCCCGGACTGTCTGAGACCCAGTACTTC,CASSPGLSETQYF
TRBV28,TRBD1,TRBJ1-2,few,TGTGCCAGCAGTTCCACAGGGGGTAACTATGGCTACACCTTC,CASSSTGGNYGYTF
TRBV7-3,NA,TRBJ1-1,few,TGTGCCAGCAGCCCGACAATGAACACTGAAGCTTTCTTT,CASSPTMNTEAFF
TRBV5-1,NA,TRBJ2-1,NA,TGCGCCAGCAGCTCCAGCTCCTACAATGAGCAGTTCTTC,CASSSSSYNEQFF
TRBV27,NA,TRBJ1-5,NA,TGTGCCAGCATCCCGACCATGGGCGGCAATCAGCCCCAGCATTTT,CASIPTMGGNQPQHF
TRBV5-6,TRBD1,TRBJ1-2,few,TGTGCCAGCACCGAATTGACAGGGACACACTATGGCTACACCTTC,CASTELTGTHYGYTF
TRBV5-1,NA,TRBJ1-1,few,TGCGCCAGCAGCTTATATGGGGGCACTGAAGCTTTCTTT,CASSLYGGTEAFF
TRBV28,NA,TRBJ2-7,NA,TGTGCCAGCAGTTTACAGGCGAAGGACTACGAGCAGTACTTC,CASSLQAKDYEQYF
TRBV18,TRBD2,TRBJ2-7,NA,TGTGCCAGCTCACCACGGACTAGCGGGATAAAATACGAGCAGTACTTC,CASSPRTSGIKYEQYF
TRBV15,TRBD2,TRBJ2-5,NA,TGTGCCACCAGCAGAGATAGGCTAGCGGGGGAGACCCAGTACTTC,CATSRDRLAGETQYF
TRBV9,NA,TRBJ2-2,once,TGTGCCAGCAGCGTAGGCGGGAACACCGGGGAGCTGTTTTTT,CASSVGGNTGELFF
TRBV5-6,NA,TRBJ1-4,NA,TGTGCCAGCAGCTTGAAAGGGAGAGATGAAAAACTGTTTTTT,CASSLKGRDEKLFF
TRBV7-9,NA,TRBJ2-7,NA,TGTGCCAGCAGCCCACAGAGCTCCTACGAGCAGTACTTC,CASSPQSSYEQYF
TRBV15,TRBD1,TRBJ1-2,NA,TGTGCCACCAGCGTGAACAGGGGGCAAATCTATGGCTACACCTTC,CATSVNRGQIYGYTF
TRBV10-3,NA,TRBJ2-7,NA,TGTGCCATCAGACGAGACCAGTCCTACGAGCAGTACTTC,CAIRRDQSYEQYF
TRBV13,TRBD1,TRBJ2-1,NA,TGTGCCAGCAGTTTATCACAGGGGATATCCTACAATGAGCAGTTCTTC,CASSLSQGISYNEQFF
TRBV5-6,NA,TRBJ2-7,NA,TGTGCCAGCAGCTTGGCGCTTGCCGAGCAGTACTTC,CASSLALAEQYF
TRBV9,NA,TRBJ1-3,NA,TGTGCCAGCAGCTCAGTCAGTGGAAACACCATATATTTT,CASSSVSGNTIYF